Listed below are T cell receptor beta chains from one sample, sequenced in a study of T-cell reconstitution after alpha-beta-depleted transplantation in children. A single record per CDR3 protein comes from TCRdb applying MiXCR to the PCR reads. The sample contains about 300,000 distinct CDR3 sequences, about 7.3% of which appear only once. Sequencing used peripheral blood, obtained 360 days after TCRalphabeta/CD19-depleted stem cell transplant. These receptors were collected from a female patient aged 2-10 years who had a stem cell transplant for Fanconi anemia, so the T cells may come from the graft donor. The conserved cysteine and the conserved F or W are not part of the CDR3 here. The order of the fields is V gene, J gene, CDR3 protein.

TRBV5-5	TRBJ1-2	ASSPGGQSYGYT
TRBV14	TRBJ2-3	ASSLSDYPADTQY
TRBV5-1	TRBJ1-6	ASSLASSQALNSPLH
TRBV20-1	TRBJ2-3	SASPGRGDTQY
TRBV7-8	TRBJ1-5	ASSLGQGMLGNQPQH
TRBV28	TRBJ2-3	ASSFPAGSDTQY
TRBV7-6	TRBJ1-1	ASSSYSAGRNTEAF
TRBV5-1	TRBJ2-3	ASSLTGGRTDTQY
TRBV6-2/TRBV6-3	TRBJ2-5	ASAFTLIEVETQY
TRBV29-1	TRBJ1-4	SVPTGVDEKLF
TRBV12-3/TRBV12-4	TRBJ2-3	ASSLARGTQY
TRBV6-2/TRBV6-3	TRBJ1-1	ASTQQGASEAF
TRBV5-1	TRBJ1-6	ASSLSNNSPLH
TRBV12-3/TRBV12-4	TRBJ2-3	ASSRGRQGTDTQY
TRBV15	TRBJ1-1	ATSSWTRRDTEAF